Shown below are 4 T cell receptor beta chains from a single sample sequenced in a study of blood T cell repertoires in COVID-19. This table comes from immunoSEQ multiplex PCR, and its TCRdb copy is limited to in-frame clones, with some not included. The sample includes over 200,000 clones, 88% of them seen just once. Material for sequencing was peripheral blood. These receptors all stem from a man in his 60s who had recovered from COVID-19.

The chain uses TRBV7-2 and TRBJ2-6; no clear D gene. The V gene lost 3 bases and the J gene lost 4 bases, with 7 bases spanning the gap. The CDR3 is 14 residues long. Germline V gene sequence: CDR1 SGHTA, CDR2 FQGNSA. CDR3 amino acids: CASSLAAGANVLTF. CDR3 nucleotide sequence: TGTGCCAGCAGCTTGGCTGCAGGGGCCAACGTCCTGACTTTC.

This sequence joins TRBV27 and TRBJ2-5; maybe TRBD2 (5 bases). Germline lookup yields CDR1 MNHEY and CDR2 SMNVEV (reference sequence). The CDR3 spans 13 residues. V lost 6 bases, J lost 1 base, and 9 bases lay in between. CDR3: CASRGLAQETQYF. For the CDR3, the DNA is TGTGCCAGCAGAGGACTGGCCCAAGAGACCCAGTACTTC.

Concerning this clone itself: Other DNA sequences in this sample translate to the same CDR3. J is TRBJ2-5 and V is TRBV5-1; 7 positions agree with TRBD1. The CDR3 totals 14 residues. Germline V gives CDR1 SGHRS, CDR2 YFSETQ. Trimming cost V 0 bases and J 5 bases; bases outside gene matches: 4. The CDR3 nucleotides read TGCGCCAGCAGCTTGGGACAGGGAAGGGAGACCCAGTACTTC. Residues: CASSLGQGRETQYF.

The chain joins TRBV12-3 or TRBV12-4 to TRBJ1-5, with D unclear. The CDR3 length is 12 residues. Trimming left V 7 bases short and J 7 bases short, with 11 bases between. Written as DNA, the CDR3 is TGTGCCAGCACCGCATTCGGGCAGCCCCAGCATTTT. Translated, it gives CASTAFGQPQHF.